This T cell receptor (beta chain) was documented in a study of graft-versus-host responses after intestinal transplantation. Turning to the study itself: Each recipient received a multivisceral, liver-intestinal, or isolated intestinal graft. All recipients were given anti-thymocyte globulin induction, and tacrolimus and steroids were then administered for three to four years.

Study-level points and caveats: Peak circulating GvH clone levels were associated with early post-transplant HvG declines. The authors found GvH clones in recipient marrow, some appearing first in ileum or blood.

Some clones are missing from TCRdb's copy, which holds only in-frame ones; the method was immunoSEQ multiplex PCR. The sample consists of under 95,000 clones, roughly nine tenths of them appearing once. V lost 6 bases and J 0 bases, leaving 5 bases between the germline ends. Germline loops: CDR1 MNHNY, CDR2 SVGAGI (reference sequence). The CDR3 has 13 residues. A single count supports this clone. What it binds is unknown. The chain employs TRBV6-6 and TRBJ1-4; no reliable D call. The receptor was derived from a human donor who was the organ donor for an intestinal transplant. The starting material was unstimulated CD4+ T cells sorted from spleen or lymph node cells, obtained before transplant. CDR3 protein: CASRDSTNEKLFF. CDR3 nucleotides: TGTGCCAGCAGAGACTCAACTAATGAAAAACTGTTTTTT.